The 30 T cell receptor beta chains presented below share a single source sample, sequenced in a study of blood T cell repertoires in COVID-19. Data came from immunoSEQ multiplex PCR; TCRdb stores just in-frame clones and leaves some out. There are more than 300,000 clones in the sample; around nine tenths occur only once, and roughly 6.6% lies in the top ten. The sample comprised peripheral blood. The source of these receptors is a woman aged 70-85 years with COVID-19, enrolled during active disease.

Of note for this clone: This CDR3 is also generated by other DNA sequences in the sample. The chain combines TRBV7-2 with TRBJ1-5, with TRBD1 matching over 7 bases. Germline V gene sequence: CDR1 SGHTA, CDR2 FQGNSA. Trimming cost V 0 bases and J 4 bases; bases outside gene matches: 3. The length of the CDR3 is 15 residues. In nucleotides, the CDR3 is TGTGCCAGCAGCTTAGCGGGACAGCTTAATCAGCCCCAGCATTTT. Protein sequence: CASSLAGQLNQPQHF. Full variable domain (rest looked up from reference TRBV7-2 and TRBJ1-5): GAGVSQSPSNKVTEKGKDVELRCDPISGHTALYWYRQSLGQGLEFLIYFQGNSAPDKSGLPSDRFSAERTGGSVSTLTIQRTQQEDSAVYLCASSLAGQLNQPQHFGDGTRLSIL.

This clone was seen only a few times. The chain combines TRBV18 with TRBJ1-2, with TRBD1 matching 7 bases. CDR3 size: 13 residues. The V gene's germline CDR1 is KGHSH and CDR2 LQKENI. Unmatched junction bases numbered 5, after V lost 3 bases and J lost 7 bases. CDR3 in DNA: TGTGCCAGCTCACCGGGACAGTCGCCTGGCTACACCTTC. It yields the protein CASSPGQSPGYTF.

The chain is built from TRBV2 and TRBJ1-1, with D uncertain. There are 14 residues in the CDR3. Per the germline V gene, CDR1 is SNHLY and CDR2 is FYNNEI. The V gene lost 8 bases and the J gene lost 5 bases, with 18 bases spanning the gap. CDR3 region: CASAMMRRETEAFF. CDR3 in DNA: TGTGCCAGCGCAATGATGAGGCGAGAGACTGAAGCTTTCTTT.

The chain is built from TRBV6-1 and TRBJ1-2, with a tentative D call TRBD1 (5 bases). This CDR3 contains 16 residues. The germline V gene encodes CDR1 MNHNS and CDR2 SASEGT. Trimming took off 1 base at V and 8 bases at J, with 20 bases between the two ends. CDR3 nucleotides: TGTGCCAGCAGTGAAGTAGAGCCTCTCAGGGTCTACGGCTACACCTTC. It specifies CASSEVEPLRVYGYTF.

J is TRBJ2-7 and V is TRBV7-9; TRBD1 matches at 7 bases. Unmatched junction bases numbered 4, after V lost 0 bases and J lost 2 bases. The CDR3 sequence is 15 residues long. The V gene's germline CDR1 is SEHNR and CDR2 FQNEAQ (reference sequence). CDR3 coding DNA: TGTGCCAGCAGCTTAGCTACAGGGGCCCCCTACGAGCAGTACTTC. This gives the protein CASSLATGAPYEQYF.

The CDR3 DNA follows: TGCGCCAGCAGCCCGGGACTAGCGGGGGGCTACCAAGAGACCCAGTACTTC. Translated: CASSPGLAGGYQETQYF. The chain employs TRBV5-1 and TRBJ2-5; 15 nucleotides match TRBD2. Germline CDR1 is SGHRS and CDR2 is YFSETQ. The ends lost 4 bases at V and 0 bases at J; junction bases unmatched: 4. This CDR3 is 17 amino acids long.

The chain combines TRBV2 with TRBJ1-2; tentatively, D is TRBD1 (5 bases). Trimming left V 8 bases short and J 6 bases short, with 10 bases between. CDR3 length equals 11 residues. Germline-derived CDR1 and CDR2 are SNHLY and FYNNEI. The CDR3 DNA reads TGTGCCAGCGGGCAGGGCAATGGCTACACCTTC. It translates to CASGQGNGYTF.

The chain combines TRBV7-2 with TRBJ2-3; the D gene is possibly TRBD2 (7 bases). The V end lost 5 bases, the J end lost 4 bases, and 22 bases lay between the germline ends. CDR1 and CDR2 from the germline V gene are SGHTA and FQGNSA. CDR3 size: 17 residues. The CDR3 bases are TGTGCCAGCAGCCGGCTCGCGGGGGTAAGGGGGGCAGATACGCAGTATTTT. Its protein is CASSRLAGVRGADTQYF.

The V call is TRBV5-1, the J call TRBJ1-1; 9 bases map to TRBD1. CDR3 length: 19 residues. The V gene end was trimmed by 2 bases and the J gene end by 1 base; junction bases not matched to a gene: 15. Per the germline V gene, CDR1 is SGHRS and CDR2 is YFSETQ. The CDR3 region is CASSFVGTGGGGKNTEAFF. CDR3 DNA sequence: TGCGCCAGCAGCTTTGTAGGAACAGGGGGCGGTGGGAAGAACACTGAAGCTTTCTTT.

J is TRBJ2-3 and V is TRBV24-1; 9 nucleotides agree with TRBD2. V lost 3 bases, J lost 2 bases, and 5 bases stayed unmatched. The CDR3 totals 16 residues. Per germline, CDR1 KGHDR and CDR2 SFDVKD. The CDR3 here is CATSDSGGRPTDTQYF. The DNA for the CDR3 is TGTGCCACCAGTGATAGCGGGGGGCGACCCACAGATACGCAGTATTTT.

The rearrangement links TRBV6-1 to TRBJ2-7; no clear D gene. Germline CDR1 and CDR2: MNHNS and SASEGT. V was trimmed by 2 bases and J by 7 bases, leaving 6 bases between them. The CDR3 length is 11 residues. This chain's CDR3 is CASSEYLEQYF. The CDR3, as DNA: TGTGCCAGCAGTGAATACTTAGAGCAGTACTTC.

The rearrangement links TRBV5-1 to TRBJ1-2, with TRBD1 matching over 7 bases. Germline V gene lookup returns CDR1 SGHRS and CDR2 YFSETQ. The CDR3 is made up of 14 amino acids. V trimming: 0 bases; J trimming: 4 bases; junction bases outside the gene matches: 3. The DNA of the CDR3 is TGCGCCAGCAGCTTGGATGGACAGGTCTATGGCTACACCTTC. The encoded protein is CASSLDGQVYGYTF.

This chain connects TRBV28 to TRBJ1-2; D possibly corresponds to TRBD1 (6 bases). Trimming took off 5 bases at V and 0 bases at J, with 13 bases between the two ends. The CDR3 covers 15 residues. Germline V gene data show CDR1 as MDHEN and CDR2 as SYDVKM. CDR3 protein: CASSRTGTSNYGYTF. The CDR3 coding sequence is TGTGCCAGCAGTCGAACAGGGACCTCTAACTATGGCTACACCTTC.

The chain uses TRBV19 and TRBJ2-3, with a tentative D call TRBD2 (6 bases). This CDR3 comprises 17 residues. Germline V gene lookup returns CDR1 LNHDA and CDR2 SQIVND (reference sequence). V lost 6 bases and J 4 bases, leaving 23 bases between the germline ends. The CDR3 region has the DNA TGTGCCAGTAGCACAGCTACGACGGGGTGGGGGGCAGATACGCAGTATTTT. The encoded protein is CASSTATTGWGADTQYF.

The V call is TRBV24-1, the J call TRBJ2-3, with D perhaps TRBD1 (6 bases). CDR1 KGHDR and CDR2 SFDVKD come from the germline V gene. The CDR3 covers 15 residues. V was pared by 3 bases and J by 2 bases, with 11 bases between. In DNA, the CDR3 is TGTGCCACCAGTGATCCCACAGGGCCCACAGATACGCAGTATTTT. As protein: CATSDPTGPTDTQYF.

This chain joins TRBV7-9 and TRBJ1-1; no definite D call. The CDR3 has 16 residues. Germline CDR1 reads SEHNR; CDR2 reads FQNEAQ (reference sequence). Trimming took off 5 bases at V and 3 bases at J, with 19 bases between the two ends. This chain's CDR3 is CASSRRLRQMDTEAFF. CDR3 bases: TGTGCCAGCAGCCGCAGGCTACGGCAAATGGACACTGAAGCTTTCTTT.

The gene calls are TRBV5-5 and TRBJ1-2; no clear D. The CDR3 consists of 13 residues. CDR1 is SGHKS and CDR2 is YYEKEE in the germline V gene (reference sequence). The germline V and J ends were trimmed by 3 bases and 7 bases, with 13 bases remaining between them. In nucleotides, the CDR3 is TGTGCCAGCAGCTGGGAGAGACTGGGTGGCTACACCTTC. Translating gives CASSWERLGGYTF.

This clone was seen many times. DNA for the CDR3: TGTGCCAGTAGTCCCGACCGGGACAGGGCAAGAGAGCAGTACTTC. Protein sequence: CASSPDRDRAREQYF. V gene TRBV19 combines with J gene TRBJ2-7; 9 bases are shared with TRBD1. The V gene's germline CDR1 is LNHDA and CDR2 SQIVND (reference sequence). The CDR3 totals 15 residues. J lost 7 bases, V lost 5 bases, and 12 bases had no gene match.

The gene calls are TRBV2 and TRBJ2-1, with D unresolved. V lost 4 bases, J lost 6 bases, and 4 bases lay in between. The CDR3 is made up of 11 amino acids. CDR1 and CDR2 (germline): SNHLY, FYNNEI. The chain's CDR3 is CASSVSNEQFF. CDR3 sequence (DNA): TGTGCCAGCAGTGTCAGCAATGAGCAGTTCTTC.

This clone was detected only a few times. The genes are TRBV5-5 and TRBJ2-6; D is perhaps TRBD1 (5 bases). The CDR3 is 17 amino acids. The V gene lost 0 bases and the J gene lost 0 bases, with 10 bases spanning the gap. Germline CDR1 SGHKS, CDR2 YYEKEE (reference sequence). CDR3 sequence (DNA): TGTGCCAGCAGCTTGGTACAGGTCCTCTCTGGGGCCAACGTCCTGACTTTC. This codes for CASSLVQVLSGANVLTF. Combining the CDR3 with reference TRBV5-5 and TRBJ2-6 gives the whole variable domain DAGVTQSPTHLIKTRGQQVTLRCSPISGHKSVSWYQQVLGQGPQFIFQYYEKEERGRGNFPDRFSARQFPNYSSELNVNALLLGDSALYLCASSLVQVLSGANVLTFGAGSRLTVL.

V usage is TRBV30 and J usage is TRBJ2-3, with D perhaps matching TRBD2 (6 bases). With 4 bases removed from V and 8 bases from J, the gap between germline ends came to 19 bases. This CDR3 region has 14 residues. Germline V CDR1 and CDR2: GTSNPN, SVGIG (reference sequence). CDR3: CAWNRVEGRGTQYF. Written as DNA, the CDR3 is TGTGCCTGGAATAGGGTAGAGGGGCGGGGTACGCAGTATTTT.

The rearrangement uses TRBV29-1 and TRBJ2-7, with 9 bases lining up with TRBD1. This CDR3 comprises 13 residues. J gave up 5 bases and V 3 bases, and 5 bases lay outside the gene matches. Looked up from germline, CDR1 is SQVTM and CDR2 is ANQGSEA. The CDR3 sequence is CSVEGTGFNEQYF. The CDR3 nucleotides are TGCAGCGTTGAGGGGACAGGGTTTAACGAGCAGTACTTC.

The chain joins TRBV9 to TRBJ2-5; D is possibly TRBD1 (6 bases). Germline values: CDR1 SGDLS, CDR2 YYNGEE. With 0 bases removed from V and 2 bases from J, the gap between germline ends came to 11 bases. This CDR3 is built from 15 residues. The CDR3 nucleotides read TGTGCCAGCAGCGTAGGGACAGCTACACAAGAGACCCAGTACTTC. As protein: CASSVGTATQETQYF.

The V gene is TRBV11-2, the J gene TRBJ2-7; no reliable D call. CDR3 size: 15 residues. From germline, CDR1 is SGHAT and CDR2 FQNNGV. The V and J ends lost 7 bases and 3 bases respectively, with 19 bases between them. The CDR3 sequence is CASTLNPSSGYEQYF. The CDR3 region has the DNA TGTGCCAGCACGCTGAACCCTTCTTCGGGCTACGAGCAGTACTTC.

This clone was recorded a few times. The chain uses TRBV10-3 and TRBJ2-7; 9 nucleotides match TRBD2. The CDR3 has 17 residues. Germline V gene data show CDR1 as ENHRY and CDR2 as SYGVKD. J lost 6 bases, V lost 4 bases, and 16 bases had no gene match. The CDR3 reads CAISGKAAGGPPFEQYF. The CDR3 DNA sequence: TGTGCCATCAGTGGGAAGGCGGCGGGGGGGCCCCCCTTCGAGCAGTACTTC.

The chain carries TRBV2 and TRBJ1-4; maybe TRBD1 (5 bases). CDR3 size: 15 residues. Germline lookup yields CDR1 SNHLY and CDR2 FYNNEI. V lost 6 bases to trimming and J lost 0 bases, with 11 bases between them. The CDR3 nucleotides read TGTGCCAGCAGCGCCAGGGAACCAACTAATGAAAAACTGTTTTTT. It codes for CASSAREPTNEKLFF. The entire variable domain, with the rest obtained from reference TRBV2 and TRBJ1-4, is as follows: EPEVTQTPSHQVTQMGQEVILRCVPISNHLYFYWYRQILGQKVEFLVSFYNNEISEKSEIFDDQFSVERPDGSNFTLKIRSTKLEDSAMYFCASSAREPTNEKLFFGSGTQLSVL.

This clone turned up a few times. The gene calls are TRBV5-1 and TRBJ2-7; TRBD2 matches at 13 bases. The CDR3 sequence is 14 residues long. The V gene end was trimmed by 5 bases and the J gene end by 9 bases; junction bases not matched to a gene: 8. Germline lookup yields CDR1 SGHRS and CDR2 YFSETQ. The CDR3 DNA follows: TGCGCCAGCAGTTCTGGACTAGCGGGGGATTGGCAGTACTTC. It codes for CASSSGLAGDWQYF.

The rearrangement links TRBV2 to TRBJ2-1; 10 positions agree with TRBD1. V lost 2 bases, J lost 5 bases, and 6 bases stayed unmatched. From germline, CDR1 is SNHLY and CDR2 FYNNEI. The CDR3 sequence is 16 residues long. The CDR3: CASSERAGTGDNEQFF. The CDR3 nucleotides are TGTGCCAGCAGTGAAAGGGCCGGGACAGGGGACAATGAGCAGTTCTTC.

The chain is built from TRBV18 and TRBJ2-3; D remains unclear. The germline CDR1 and CDR2 sequences are KGHSH and LQKENI. V was trimmed by 8 bases and J by 2 bases, leaving 14 bases between them. The CDR3 sequence is 14 residues long. The CDR3 reads CASRWSPLTDTQYF. The CDR3 DNA follows: TGTGCCAGCCGATGGAGCCCGCTCACAGATACGCAGTATTTT.

CDR3 nucleotide sequence: TGTGCCAGCAGTTTCCTCGGGACAGACCTCTATGGCTACACCTTC. Protein: CASSFLGTDLYGYTF. The chain is built from TRBV28 and TRBJ1-2; 7 positions match TRBD1. The CDR3 length is 15 residues. CDR1 is MDHEN and CDR2 is SYDVKM in the germline V gene. V lost 3 bases to trimming and J lost 4 bases; unmatched junction nucleotides: 8.